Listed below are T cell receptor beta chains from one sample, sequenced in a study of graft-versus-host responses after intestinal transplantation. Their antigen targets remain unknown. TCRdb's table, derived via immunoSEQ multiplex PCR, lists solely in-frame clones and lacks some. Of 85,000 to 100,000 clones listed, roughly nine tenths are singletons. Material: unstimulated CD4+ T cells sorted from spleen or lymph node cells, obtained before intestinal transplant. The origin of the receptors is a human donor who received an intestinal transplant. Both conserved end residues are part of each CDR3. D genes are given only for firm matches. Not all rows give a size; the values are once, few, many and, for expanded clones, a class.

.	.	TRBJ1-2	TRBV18	TGTGCCAGCTCACCTTACAGGGTCGAAGGCTACACCTTC	CASSPYRVEGYTF
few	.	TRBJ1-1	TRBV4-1	TGCGCCAGCAGCCAAGATACGGGGTTGGACACTGAAGCTTTCTTT	CASSQDTGLDTEAFF
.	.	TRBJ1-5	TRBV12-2	TGTGCAAGTCGCTTACCGCTATGCGCGGGGGGTCAGCCCCAGCATTTT	CASRLPLCAGGQPQHF
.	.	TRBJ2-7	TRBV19	TGTGCCAGTAGTAACGGTGACAGGCTAAACGAGCAGTACTTC	CASSNGDRLNEQYF
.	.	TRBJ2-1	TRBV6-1	TGTGCCAGCAGTGATACACTAGGAAATGAGCAGTTCTTC	CASSDTLGNEQFF
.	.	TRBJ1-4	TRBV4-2	TGTGCCAGCAGTCGCCAGGGGCTTAATGAAAAACTGTTTTTT	CASSRQGLNEKLFF
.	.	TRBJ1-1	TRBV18	TGTGCCAGCTCAAACGAACGGGGGAACACTGAAGCTTTCTTT	CASSNERGNTEAFF
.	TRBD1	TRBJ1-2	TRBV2	TGTGCCAGCAGCAGGGACAGGGGAGACTATGGCTACACCTTC	CASSRDRGDYGYTF
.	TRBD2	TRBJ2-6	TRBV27	TGTGCCAGCAGTGCTCTAGCGGGGGGCCTTCTAACCTCTGGGGCCAACGTCCTGACTTTC	CASSALAGGLLTSGANVLTF
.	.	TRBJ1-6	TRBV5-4	TGTGCCAGCAGCTTGGACGCTACCTATAATTCACCCCTCCACTTT	CASSLDATYNSPLHF
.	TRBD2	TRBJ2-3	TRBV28	TGTGCCAGCAGTTTCCAGAGCGGGGGGTGGAGCGCAGATACGCAGTATTTT	CASSFQSGGWSADTQYF
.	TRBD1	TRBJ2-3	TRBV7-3	TGTGCCAGCAGCTTATTGCTCGGGACAGGGTCCACAGATACGCAGTATTTT	CASSLLLGTGSTDTQYF
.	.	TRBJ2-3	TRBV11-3	TGTGCCAGCAGCGACGGGATGGGGGGGCCAGATACGCAGTATTTT	CASSDGMGGPDTQYF
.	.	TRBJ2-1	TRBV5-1	TGCGCCAGCAGCTTTGGGGGGGCCCAAAGCTCCTACAATGAGCAGTTCTTC	CASSFGGAQSSYNEQFF
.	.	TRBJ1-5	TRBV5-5	TGTGCCAGCAGCTTAACCCAGGGGCATCAGCCCCAGCATTTT	CASSLTQGHQPQHF
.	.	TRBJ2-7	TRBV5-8	TGTGCCAGCAGCGCCGGGGGACAGAGACTCTACGAGCAGTACTTC	CASSAGGQRLYEQYF
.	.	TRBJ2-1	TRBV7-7	TGTGCTAGCAGCTTCAGCCTCGGGAATGAGCAGTTCTTC	CASSFSLGNEQFF
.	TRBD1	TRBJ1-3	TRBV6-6	TGTGCCAGCAGTTACTCTCGCAGGGGGCAAGACACCATATATTTT	CASSYSRRGQDTIYF
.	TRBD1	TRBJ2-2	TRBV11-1	TGTGCCAGCAGCTTAAGGGACAGCAACACCGGGGAGCTGTTTTTT	CASSLRDSNTGELFF
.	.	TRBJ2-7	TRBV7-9	TGTGCCAGCAGCCCCGGACTCATCTCGGAGGAGCAGTACTTC	CASSPGLISEEQYF
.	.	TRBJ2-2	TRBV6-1	TGTGCCAGCAGTGAGGTATCGGCCGGGGAGCTGTTTTTT	CASSEVSAGELFF
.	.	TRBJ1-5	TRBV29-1	TGCAGCGTTGTATGGGGGGGCAATCAGCCCCAGCATTTT	CSVVWGGNQPQHF
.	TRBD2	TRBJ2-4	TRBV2	TGTGCCAGTGGGGGGGTCAGGGAAAACATTCAGTACTTC	CASGGVRENIQYF
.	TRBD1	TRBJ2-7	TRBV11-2	TGTGCCAGCAGCTTATCCGGACAGGGGGGTTTCTGGGAGCAGTACTTC	CASSLSGQGGFWEQYF
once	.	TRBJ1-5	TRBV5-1	TGCGCCAGCAGCCCCGACTCAACGAATCAGCCCCAGCATTTT	CASSPDSTNQPQHF
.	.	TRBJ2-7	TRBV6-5	TGTGCCAGCAGTTACGGGGCCCCCTACGAGCAGTACTTC	CASSYGAPYEQYF
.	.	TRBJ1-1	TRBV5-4	TGTGCCAGCAGCTCAGGGGTTTACACTGAAGCTTTCTTT	CASSSGVYTEAFF
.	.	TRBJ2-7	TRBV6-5	TGTGCCAGCAGCTCTCTGGGGCAGTTTCTTGGAGAGCAGTACTTC	CASSSLGQFLGEQYF
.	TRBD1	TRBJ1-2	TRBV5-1	TGCGCCAGCAGCTTGGACGGGACAGATGGCTACACCTTC	CASSLDGTDGYTF
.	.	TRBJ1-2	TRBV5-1	TGCGCCAGCAGCTTGGGAGCGGGTCCCAACTATGGCTACACCTTC	CASSLGAGPNYGYTF
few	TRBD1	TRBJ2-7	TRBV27	TGTGCCAGCCGGGACAGGGTTTGGTCCTACGAGCAGTACTTC	CASRDRVWSYEQYF
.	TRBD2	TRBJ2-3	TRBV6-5	TGTGCCAGCAGTTACAGGCGGGGGGGCACAGATACGCAGTATTTT	CASSYRRGGTDTQYF
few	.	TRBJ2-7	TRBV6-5	TGTGCCAGCAGTTACTCGGGGGGGCCTTACGAGCAGTACTTC	CASSYSGGPYEQYF
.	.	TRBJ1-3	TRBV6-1	TGTGCCAGCAGTGAATTTGGTTCGGCCAGGTCTGGAAACACCATATATTTT	CASSEFGSARSGNTIYF
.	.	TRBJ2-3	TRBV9	TGTGCCAGCAGCGTAGCGGGGGGCGCCACAGATACGCAGTATTTT	CASSVAGGATDTQYF
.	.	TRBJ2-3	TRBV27	TGTGCCAGCAGTCCCATCGCGGGTAGGGATACGCAGTATTTT	CASSPIAGRDTQYF
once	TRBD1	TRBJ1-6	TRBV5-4	TGTGCCAGCAGCTGGGACAGTACAACGCGTTCACCCCTCCACTTT	CASSWDSTTRSPLHF
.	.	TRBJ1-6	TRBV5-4	TGTGCCAGCAGCCAGGAGGCAGTTAATTCACCCCTCCACTTT	CASSQEAVNSPLHF
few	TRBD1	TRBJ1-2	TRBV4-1	TGCGCCAGCAGCCTCCAGACAGGGCCCCTCTATGGCTACACCTTC	CASSLQTGPLYGYTF
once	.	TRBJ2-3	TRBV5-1	TGCGCCAGCAGCCTCATGGGGAGAGATACGCAGTATTTT	CASSLMGRDTQYF
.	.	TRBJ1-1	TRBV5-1	TGCGCCAGCACACGGGGGTCGTGGAACACTGAAGCTTTCTTT	CASTRGSWNTEAFF
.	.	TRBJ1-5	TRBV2	TGTGCCAGCAGTGGGGGCAGCAGCAATCAGCCCCAGCATTTT	CASSGGSSNQPQHF
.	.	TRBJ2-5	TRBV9	TGTGCCAGCAGCGTAGGAGTTGTGGAGACCCAGTACTTC	CASSVGVVETQYF
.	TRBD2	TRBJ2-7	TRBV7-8	TGTGCCAGCAGTCTCGGGCGGGGGGGCTACGAGCAGTACTTC	CASSLGRGGYEQYF
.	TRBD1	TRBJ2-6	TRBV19	TGTGCCAGTAGCCCCATAGGTCGGACAGGGACCTCTGGGGCCAACGTCCTGACTTTC	CASSPIGRTGTSGANVLTF
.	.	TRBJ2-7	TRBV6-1	TGTGCCAGCAGTGAGGCAGGAAGAACCTACGAGCAGTACTTC	CASSEAGRTYEQYF
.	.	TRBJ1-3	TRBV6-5	TGTGCCGGCAGTTACTTGTCAGGAAGCTCTGGAAACACCATATATTTT	CAGSYLSGSSGNTIYF
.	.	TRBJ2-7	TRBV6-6	TGTGCCAGCGCCGGGGGTTGGGCCTACGAGCAGTACTTC	CASAGGWAYEQYF
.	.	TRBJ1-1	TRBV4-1	TGCGCCAGCAGCCGACAGGCCCAGAACACTGAAGCTTTCTTT	CASSRQAQNTEAFF
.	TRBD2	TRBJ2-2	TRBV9	TGTGCCAGCAGTTCTGGCGGGGGGGTTTACGGGGAGCTGTTTTTT	CASSSGGGVYGELFF
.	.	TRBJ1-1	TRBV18	TGTGCCAGCTCACCACAAAGCGTTGACACTGAAGCTTTCTTT	CASSPQSVDTEAFF
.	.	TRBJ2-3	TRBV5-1	TGCGCCAGCAGCTCGGGCCCCCTAGGAAGGGGGAACACAGATACGCAGTATTTT	CASSSGPLGRGNTDTQYF
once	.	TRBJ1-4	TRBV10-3	TGTGCCATCATCTCAAACGCCGGGACACGGGGTGAAAAACTGTTTTTT	CAIISNAGTRGEKLFF
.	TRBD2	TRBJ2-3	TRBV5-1	TGCGCCAGCAAACCCGGACTAGCCTCCACAGATACGCAGTATTTT	CASKPGLASTDTQYF
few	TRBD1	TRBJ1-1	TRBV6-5	TGTGCCAGCAATACCGGGACAGGGAGGACTGAAGCTTTCTTT	CASNTGTGRTEAFF
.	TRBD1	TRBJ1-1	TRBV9	TGTGCCAGCAGCGTAGAAGGGACAGGGAGTTCCACTGAAGCTTTCTTT	CASSVEGTGSSTEAFF
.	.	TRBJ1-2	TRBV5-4	TGTGCCAGCAGCCCAATCGTGGAGGTCGGCTACACCTTC	CASSPIVEVGYTF
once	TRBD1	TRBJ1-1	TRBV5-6	TGTGCCAGCAGCCTCATCCCGGGACAGTTTTCTCCTGAAGCTTTCTTT	CASSLIPGQFSPEAFF